The TCR beta chain under discussion was sequenced for a study of response to subunit inactivated influenza vaccine. This clonotype showed up just a few times. Its specificity is unknown. TCRdb re-called the RT-PCR reads with MiXCR, one entry per CDR3 protein. The table lists around 530,000 distinct CDR3 sequences, about 12% of them singletons. Germline V CDR1 and CDR2: LGHNA, YNFKEQ. The CDR3 is 16 residues long. Losses at the gene ends were 1 base for V and 7 bases for J; bases not matched to a gene: 5. Regarding the study as a whole: With each seasonal influenza vaccination, the authors suggested, few new T cells are recruited.

The J gene is TRBJ1-4, the V gene TRBV4-2; 11 nucleotides line up with TRBD1. The specimen was PBMCs from blood, collected on the day of vaccination. This TCR was sampled from a man between 45 and 60 years old who received an inactivated influenza vaccine. CDR3 DNA: TGTGCCAGCAGCCAAGTCCGGACAGGGGGCATTGAAAAACTGTTTTTT. Its protein product is CASSQVRTGGIEKLFF.